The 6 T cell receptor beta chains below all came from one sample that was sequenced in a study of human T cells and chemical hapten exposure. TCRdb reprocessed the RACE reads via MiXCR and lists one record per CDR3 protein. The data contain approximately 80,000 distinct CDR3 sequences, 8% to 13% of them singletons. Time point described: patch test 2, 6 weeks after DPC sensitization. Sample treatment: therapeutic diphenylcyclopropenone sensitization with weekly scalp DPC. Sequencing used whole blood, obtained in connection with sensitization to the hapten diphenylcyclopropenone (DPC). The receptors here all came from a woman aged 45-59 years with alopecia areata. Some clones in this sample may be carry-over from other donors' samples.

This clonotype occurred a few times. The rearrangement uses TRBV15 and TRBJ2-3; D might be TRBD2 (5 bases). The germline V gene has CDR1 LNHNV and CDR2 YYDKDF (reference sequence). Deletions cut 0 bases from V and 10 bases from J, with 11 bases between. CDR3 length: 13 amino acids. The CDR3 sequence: CATSRDFPGSQYF. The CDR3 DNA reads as TGTGCCACCAGCAGAGATTTTCCGGGGTCGCAGTATTTT.

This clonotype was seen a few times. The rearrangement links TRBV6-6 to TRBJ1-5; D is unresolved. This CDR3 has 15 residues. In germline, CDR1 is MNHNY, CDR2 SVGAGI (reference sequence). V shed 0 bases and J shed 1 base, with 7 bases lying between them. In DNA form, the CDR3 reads TGTGCCAGCAGTTACTCGGGAAACAGCAATCAGCCCCAGCATTTT. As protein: CASSYSGNSNQPQHF.

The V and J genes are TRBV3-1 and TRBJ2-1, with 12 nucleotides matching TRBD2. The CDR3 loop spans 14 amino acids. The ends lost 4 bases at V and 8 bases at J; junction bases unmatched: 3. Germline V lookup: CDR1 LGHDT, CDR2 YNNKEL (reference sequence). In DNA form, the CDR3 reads TGTGCCAGCAGCCTGGGACTAGCGGGTCATGAGCAGTTCTTC. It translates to CASSLGLAGHEQFF.

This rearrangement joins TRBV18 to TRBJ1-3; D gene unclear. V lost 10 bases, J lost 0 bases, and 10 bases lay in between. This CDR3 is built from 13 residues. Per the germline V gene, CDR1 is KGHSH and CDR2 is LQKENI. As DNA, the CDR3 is TGTGCCACGGCTGACATCTCTGGAAACACCATATATTTT. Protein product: CATADISGNTIYF. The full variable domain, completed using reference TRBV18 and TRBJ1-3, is NAGVMQNPRHLVRRRGQEARLRCSPMKGHSHVYWYRQLPEEGLKFMVYLQKENIIDESGMPKERFSAEFPKEGPSILRIQQVVRGDSAAYFCATADISGNTIYFGEGSWLTVV.

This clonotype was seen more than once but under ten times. CDR3 protein: CSARKADRAHEQYF. Here the CDR3 DNA reads TGCAGTGCTAGAAAAGCAGACAGGGCTCACGAGCAGTACTTC. The rearrangement links TRBV20-1 to TRBJ2-7; 7 nucleotides agree with TRBD1. The germline gives CDR1 DFQATT, CDR2 SNEGSKA (reference sequence). The CDR3 consists of 14 residues. Trimming took 2 bases from V and 5 from J; bases not matched to a gene: 9.

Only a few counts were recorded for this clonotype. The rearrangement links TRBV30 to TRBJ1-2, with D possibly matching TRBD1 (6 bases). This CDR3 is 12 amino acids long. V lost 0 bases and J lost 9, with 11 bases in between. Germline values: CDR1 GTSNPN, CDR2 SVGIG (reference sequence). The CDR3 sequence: CAWSVTQGSYTF. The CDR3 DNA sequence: TGTGCCTGGAGTGTAACACAGGGCAGCTACACCTTC.